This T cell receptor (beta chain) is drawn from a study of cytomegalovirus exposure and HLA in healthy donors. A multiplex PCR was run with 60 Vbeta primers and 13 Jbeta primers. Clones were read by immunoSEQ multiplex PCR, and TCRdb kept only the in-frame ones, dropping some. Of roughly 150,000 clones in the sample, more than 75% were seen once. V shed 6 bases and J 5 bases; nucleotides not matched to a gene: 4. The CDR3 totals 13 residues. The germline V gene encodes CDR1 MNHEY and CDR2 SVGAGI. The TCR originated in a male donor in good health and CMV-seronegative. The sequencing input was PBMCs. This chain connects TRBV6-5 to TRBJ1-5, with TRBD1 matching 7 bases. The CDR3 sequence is CASRSTGHQPQHF. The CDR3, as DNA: TGTGCCAGCAGATCGACAGGGCATCAGCCCCAGCATTTT.